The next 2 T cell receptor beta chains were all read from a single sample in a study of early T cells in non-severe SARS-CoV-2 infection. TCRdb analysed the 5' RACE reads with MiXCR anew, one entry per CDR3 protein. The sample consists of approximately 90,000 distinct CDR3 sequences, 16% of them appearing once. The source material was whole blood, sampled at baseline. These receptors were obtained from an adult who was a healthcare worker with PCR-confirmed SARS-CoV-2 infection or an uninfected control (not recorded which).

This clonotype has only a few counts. CDR3 residues: CASSYSNRLLTEQQFF. The CDR3 nucleotides are TGTGCCAGCAGTTACTCGAACCGACTTCTAACGGAACAGCAGTTCTTC. The V gene is TRBV6-5, the J gene TRBJ2-1, with D unclear. The germline CDR1 and CDR2 sequences are MNHEY and SVGAGI. CDR3 length: 16 residues. V shed 0 bases and J shed 11 bases, with 20 bases lying between them.

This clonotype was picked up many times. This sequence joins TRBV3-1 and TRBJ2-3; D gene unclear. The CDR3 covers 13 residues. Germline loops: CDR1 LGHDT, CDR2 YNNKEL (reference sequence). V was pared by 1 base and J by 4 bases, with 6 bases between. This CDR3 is CASSQGLSDTQYF. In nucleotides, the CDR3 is TGTGCCAGCAGCCAAGGTCTCTCAGATACGCAGTATTTT.